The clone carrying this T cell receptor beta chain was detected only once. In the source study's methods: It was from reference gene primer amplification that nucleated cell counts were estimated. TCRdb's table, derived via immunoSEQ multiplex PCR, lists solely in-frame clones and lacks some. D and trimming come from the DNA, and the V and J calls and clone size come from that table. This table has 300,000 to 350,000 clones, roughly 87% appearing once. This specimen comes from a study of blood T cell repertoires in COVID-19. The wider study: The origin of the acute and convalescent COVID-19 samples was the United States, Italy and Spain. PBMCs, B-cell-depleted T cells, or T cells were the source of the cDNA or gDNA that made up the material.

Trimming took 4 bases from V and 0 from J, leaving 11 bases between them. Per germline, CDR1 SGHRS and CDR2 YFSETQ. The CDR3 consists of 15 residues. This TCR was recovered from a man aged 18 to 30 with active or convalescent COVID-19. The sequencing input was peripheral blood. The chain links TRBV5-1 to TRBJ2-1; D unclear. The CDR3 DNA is TGCGCCAGCAGCCACGGTGTTGGCTCCTACAATGAGCAGTTCTTC. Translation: CASSHGVGSYNEQFF.